What follows are 20 T cell receptor beta chains derived from one specimen sequenced in a study of T cells after yellow fever vaccination. MiXCR, applied by TCRdb to the 5' RACE reads, yields one record per CDR3 protein. The sample lists roughly 310,000 distinct CDR3 sequences, about 8.7% occurring once. This specimen consisted of PBMCs, obtained on the day of the first yellow fever vaccination. All receptors derive from a man between 18 and 29 years old who received the YFV17D yellow fever vaccine.

This clonotype was seen ten or more times. The chain combines TRBV7-2 with TRBJ2-2; the D is unclear. Germline CDR1 reads SGHTA; CDR2 reads FQGNSA. V lost 1 base and J lost 2, with 11 bases in between. The CDR3 is 16 residues long. The CDR3 here is CASSLVVGLNTGELFF. The DNA for the CDR3 is TGTGCCAGCAGCTTAGTTGTTGGTCTAAACACCGGGGAGCTGTTTTTT.

The chain links TRBV30 to TRBJ2-1; a weak D match, TRBD2 (6 bases). The CDR3 has 14 amino acids. The V gene's germline CDR1 is GTSNPN and CDR2 SVGIG (reference sequence). Trimming removed 3 bases from V and 6 bases from J, with 15 bases in between. CDR3 region: CAWRRLGPFNEQFF. CDR3 nucleotide sequence: TGTGCCTGGAGAAGACTAGGCCCCTTCAATGAGCAGTTCTTC.

The chain combines TRBV27 with TRBJ2-1, with TRBD1 matching 8 bases. The CDR3 loop spans 20 amino acids. Trimming removed 3 bases from V and 0 bases from J; junction bases left unmatched: 16. Germline-derived CDR1 and CDR2 are MNHEY and SMNVEV (reference sequence). The chain's CDR3 is CASSFPRGRGTVRSYNEQFF. The CDR3 DNA reads TGTGCCAGCAGTTTCCCCAGGGGGCGTGGAACTGTCCGCTCCTACAATGAGCAGTTCTTC.

The V call is TRBV5-1, the J call TRBJ2-2, with 9 bases aligning to TRBD1. CDR1 SGHRS and CDR2 YFSETQ come from the germline V gene. CDR3 length: 17 residues. Trimming at V came to 0 bases and at J to 1 base, leaving 4 bases not matched to a gene. The chain's CDR3 is CASSLATGGLNTGELFF. The CDR3 DNA reads as TGCGCCAGCAGCTTGGCCACAGGGGGCTTGAACACCGGGGAGCTGTTTTTT.

The V and J genes are TRBV12-3 or TRBV12-4 and TRBJ1-1, with D possibly matching TRBD1 (6 bases). Trimming cost V 4 bases and J 1 base, with 13 bases left between them. The CDR3 has 15 amino acids. The CDR3 reads CASSYPPGANTEAFF. The CDR3 coding sequence is TGTGCCAGCAGTTATCCACCGGGGGCGAACACTGAAGCTTTCTTT.

This clonotype was recorded a few times. Relative to the germline gene, one junction end is altered; a read error may explain this. This chain links TRBV29-1 with TRBJ1-2, with D uncertain. Looked up from germline, CDR1 is SQVTM and CDR2 is ANQGSEA. The CDR3 contains 12 residues. CDR3 region: CSVEADVPRSFF. The CDR3 bases are TGCAGCGTTGAGGCCGATGTCCCTCGTTCCTTCTTC.

This clonotype was seen once. The chain employs TRBV28 and TRBJ2-1, with TRBD2 identical over 9 bases. This CDR3 has 16 residues. J was trimmed by 9 bases and V by 1 base; bases with no gene match: 10. Germline assignment: CDR1 MDHEN and CDR2 SYDVKM. DNA for the CDR3: TGTGCCAGCAGTTTATTTGCGGGGGGGCCGTATCCTGAGCAGTTCTTC. The encoded protein is CASSLFAGGPYPEQFF.

There are a few counts of this clonotype. The V gene is TRBV2, the J gene TRBJ1-5; D ambiguous. Trimming took 7 bases from V and 4 from J, leaving 20 bases between them. CDR1 is SNHLY, CDR2 FYNNEI, per germline. The CDR3 extends over 16 amino acids. The CDR3 sequence: CASMGEGRAGNQPQHF. The CDR3 bases are TGTGCCAGCATGGGCGAGGGCCGTGCCGGTAATCAGCCCCAGCATTTT.

This clonotype was recorded once. A much larger clone lies one base from this, so it may be a read error. V is TRBV4-2 and J is TRBJ2-3; TRBD1 might be the D (5 bases). CDR3 length: 17 amino acids. The V end lost 4 bases, the J end lost 1 base, and 18 bases lay between the germline ends. Germline-derived CDR1 and CDR2 are LGHNA and YNFKEQ. CDR3 loop: CASSLGRCGARTDTQYF. DNA of the CDR3: TGTGCCAGCAGCCTGGGGCGGTGCGGCGCCCGCACAGATACGCAGTATTTT.

This clonotype showed up just a few times. The chain employs TRBV7-9 and TRBJ1-1, with D perhaps matching TRBD1 (5 bases). The ends were cut back, 5 bases at V and 3 bases at J, with 16 bases in the middle. This CDR3 is built from 15 residues. Germline CDR1 is SEHNR and CDR2 is FQNEAQ (reference sequence). CDR3 amino acids: CASSNRDPTDTEAFF. The CDR3 DNA is TGTGCCAGCAGCAACCGGGACCCAACGGACACTGAAGCTTTCTTT.

The chain joins TRBV7-9 to TRBJ1-2; perhaps TRBD1 as D (6 bases). V was pared by 1 base and J by 2 bases, with 8 bases between. This CDR3 contains 14 residues. Looked up from germline, CDR1 is SEHNR and CDR2 is FQNEAQ (reference sequence). This CDR3 reads CASSLVGQNYGYTF. The CDR3 nucleotides read TGTGCCAGCAGCTTAGTAGGACAGAACTATGGCTACACCTTC.

This clonotype showed up just a few times. CDR3 loop: CASSFTGGAEAFF. Written as DNA, the CDR3 is TGTGCCAGCAGCTTTACAGGGGGGGCTGAAGCTTTCTTT. The chain is built from TRBV7-6 and TRBJ1-1, with 8 nucleotides matching TRBD1. This CDR3 region has 13 residues. The germline gives CDR1 SGHVS, CDR2 FNYEAQ. Unmatched junction bases numbered 3, after V lost 3 bases and J lost 6 bases.

This clonotype showed up many times. This chain connects TRBV3-1 to TRBJ2-2, with D unclear. This CDR3 is 14 amino acids long. V lost 4 bases to trimming and J lost 1 base, with 7 bases between them. Germline values: CDR1 LGHDT, CDR2 YNNKEL (reference sequence). The CDR3 region has the DNA TGTGCCAGCAGCCCGACGAGGAACACCGGGGAGCTGTTTTTT. The encoded protein is CASSPTRNTGELFF.

The gene calls are TRBV11-2 and TRBJ2-7; 9 bases are a match to TRBD2. Trimming cost V 0 bases and J 0 bases; bases outside gene matches: 6. This CDR3 has 17 amino acids. CDR1 and CDR2 (germline): SGHAT, FQNNGV. CDR3 coding DNA: TGTGCCAGCAGCTTAGATCCCCCTAGCGGGGTCTCCTACGAGCAGTACTTC. The encoded protein is CASSLDPPSGVSYEQYF.

The V call is TRBV12-3 or TRBV12-4, the J call TRBJ2-3; TRBD2 matches at 7 bases. The CDR3 consists of 15 residues. The V gene end was trimmed by 5 bases and the J gene end by 5 bases; junction bases not matched to a gene: 10. DNA for the CDR3: TGTGCCAGCAGTCCCTTGGGCGGGGGAGGAGATACGCAGTATTTT. This gives the protein CASSPLGGGGDTQYF.

There are a few counts of this clonotype. This sequence joins TRBV19 and TRBJ2-1; a possible D gene is TRBD2 (5 bases). CDR1 LNHDA and CDR2 SQIVND come from the germline V gene (reference sequence). This CDR3 region has 15 residues. The V and J ends lost 6 bases and 10 bases respectively, with 22 bases between them. The CDR3 here is CASSRLGRLGEEQFF. The CDR3 region has the DNA TGTGCCAGTAGCCGCCTAGGACGGCTCGGGGAGGAGCAGTTCTTC.

This clonotype appeared many times. This chain joins TRBV7-9 and TRBJ1-2; D uncertain. CDR3 length: 13 residues. Trimming cost V 5 bases and J 8 bases, with 15 bases left between them. Germline lookup yields CDR1 SEHNR and CDR2 FQNEAQ (reference sequence). The CDR3 loop is CASSLEEGRGYTF. In DNA, the CDR3 is TGTGCCAGCAGCCTGGAGGAGGGCAGGGGCTACACCTTC.

This clonotype was counted only a few times. The V gene is TRBV15, the J gene TRBJ1-2, with a weak D call TRBD1 (6 bases). The germline V and J ends were trimmed by 5 bases and 0 bases, with 10 bases remaining between them. Germline assignment: CDR1 LNHNV and CDR2 YYDKDF (reference sequence). CDR3 size: 14 residues. CDR3 protein: CATSPRGSNYGYTF. CDR3 sequence (DNA): TGTGCCACCAGCCCCAGGGGTTCTAACTATGGCTACACCTTC.

This CDR3 is CASSTEQGGEQYV. The CDR3 nucleotides are TGTGCCAGCAGTACCGAACAGGGAGGCGAGCAGTACGTC. The chain has TRBV2 and TRBJ2-7, with D perhaps being TRBD1 or TRBD2 (6 bases each). Trimming cost V 5 bases and J 6 bases, with 14 bases left between them. The CDR3 consists of 13 residues. The germline CDR1 and CDR2 sequences are SNHLY and FYNNEI.

There are a few counts of this clonotype. The chain uses TRBV20-1 and TRBJ2-6; TRBD2 agrees at 10 bases. This CDR3 contains 16 residues. Germline CDR1 DFQATT, CDR2 SNEGSKA (reference sequence). The CDR3 DNA reads as TGCAGCAGCGGGAGGGGGCGGTTTACTGGGGCCAACGTCCTGACTTTC. This gives the protein CSSGRGRFTGANVLTF.